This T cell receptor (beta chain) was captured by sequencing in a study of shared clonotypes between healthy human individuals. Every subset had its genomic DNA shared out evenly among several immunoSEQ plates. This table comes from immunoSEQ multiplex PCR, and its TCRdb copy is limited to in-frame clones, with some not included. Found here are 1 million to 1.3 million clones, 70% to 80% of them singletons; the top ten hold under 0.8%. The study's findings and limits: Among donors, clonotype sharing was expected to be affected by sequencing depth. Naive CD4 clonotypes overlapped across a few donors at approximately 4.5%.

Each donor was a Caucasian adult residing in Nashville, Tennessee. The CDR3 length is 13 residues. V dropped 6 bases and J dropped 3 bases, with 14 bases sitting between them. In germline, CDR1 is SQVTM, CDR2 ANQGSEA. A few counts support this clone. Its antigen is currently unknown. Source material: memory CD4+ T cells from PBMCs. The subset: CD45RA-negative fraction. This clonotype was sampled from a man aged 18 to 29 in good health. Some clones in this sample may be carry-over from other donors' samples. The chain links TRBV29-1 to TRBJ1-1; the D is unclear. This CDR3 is CSVEGWEDTEAFF. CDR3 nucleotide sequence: TGCAGCGTGGAGGGTTGGGAGGACACTGAAGCTTTCTTT.